This T cell receptor beta chain is from a study of blood T cell repertoires in COVID-19. Study details: The United States, Italy and Spain provided the acute and convalescent COVID-19 samples. T cells, B-cell-depleted T cells, or PBMCs supplied cDNA or gDNA.

This clone was detected only a few times. Under the authors' procedure: Estimation of nucleated cell counts was performed using reference gene primer amplification. Using immunoSEQ multiplex PCR, the repertoire was profiled, and TCRdb retains in-frame clones only, with some absent. That table furnishes V, J and clone size, whereas the DNA furnished D and trimming. This sample has fewer than 250,000 clones; around four fifths occur once, and the top ten carry about 4.8%. The specimen was peripheral blood. The sequence was obtained from a woman aged 70-85 years with acute or convalescent COVID-19.

In nucleotides, the CDR3 is TGTGCCAGCAGCCCCCTCGGGATTAGCAATCAGCCCCAGCATTTT. Its translation: CASSPLGISNQPQHF. This chain links TRBV7-9 with TRBJ1-5, with D hard to call. With 5 bases removed from V and 0 bases from J, the gap between germline ends came to 11 bases. CDR1 is SEHNR and CDR2 is FQNEAQ in the germline V gene (reference sequence). The CDR3 is made up of 15 amino acids.